The 30 T cell receptor beta chains below all came from one sample that was sequenced in a study of cytomegalovirus exposure and HLA in healthy donors. Vbeta (60) and Jbeta (13) primers were used in the PCR. Profiling relied on immunoSEQ multiplex PCR, and the TCRdb table lists in-frame clones only, not all of them. In the table there are tens of thousands of clones, around three quarters of which are singletons. Sample: PBMCs. The receptors originated from a male donor in good health and CMV-seronegative.

The V and J genes are TRBV7-2 and TRBJ1-2; D is possibly TRBD1 (5 bases). The V and J ends lost 1 base and 9 bases respectively, with 27 bases between them. Per the germline V gene, CDR1 is SGHTA and CDR2 is FQGNSA. CDR3 length: 18 residues. Here the CDR3 reads CASSLVVSLDSPTWRYTF. CDR3 sequence (DNA): TGTGCCAGCAGCTTAGTTGTTAGCTTAGACAGTCCTACATGGCGCTACACCTTC.

The DNA of the CDR3 is TGTGCCAGCAGCGTCCGGGACAGGAACACTGAAGCTTTCTTT. Its protein product is CASSVRDRNTEAFF. The rearrangement links TRBV9 to TRBJ1-1; the match to TRBD1 covers 7 bases. Trimming removed 2 bases from V and 1 base from J; junction bases left unmatched: 2. The germline V gene has CDR1 SGDLS and CDR2 YYNGEE. The CDR3 extends over 14 amino acids.

The chain has TRBV9 and TRBJ2-1; D might be TRBD1 (6 bases). The ends were cut back, 3 bases at V and 0 bases at J, with 16 bases in the middle. Germline V gene lookup returns CDR1 SGDLS and CDR2 YYNGEE. The CDR3 runs 17 residues. The CDR3 loop is CASSARRDTHSYNEQFF. The CDR3 nucleotides are TGTGCCAGCAGCGCGCGCCGGGACACCCACTCCTACAATGAGCAGTTCTTC.

The gene calls are TRBV28 and TRBJ2-7; possible D gene TRBD2, 5 bases. Germline CDR1 is MDHEN and CDR2 is SYDVKM. V was pared by 2 bases and J by 3 bases, with 11 bases between. The CDR3 covers 14 residues. The CDR3 coding sequence is TGTGCCAGCAGTTTAGGCAGGACTGGCTACGAGCAGTACTTC. The encoded protein is CASSLGRTGYEQYF.

The chain employs TRBV6-5 and TRBJ1-1; D gene ambiguous. The CDR3 totals 14 residues. The V gene's germline CDR1 is MNHEY and CDR2 SVGAGI. Trimming took 0 bases from V and 4 from J, leaving 9 bases between them. Here the CDR3 reads CASSYSSIGTEAFF. The CDR3 coding sequence is TGTGCCAGCAGTTACTCATCTATTGGCACTGAAGCTTTCTTT.

This clone turned up a few times. The chain is built from TRBV27 and TRBJ1-1, with 9 bases aligning to TRBD1. The germline CDR1 and CDR2 sequences are MNHEY and SMNVEV (reference sequence). V lost 4 bases to trimming and J lost 5 bases; unmatched junction nucleotides: 5. The CDR3 sequence is 14 residues long. This CDR3 is CASSSGQGLTEAFF. Here the CDR3 DNA reads TGTGCCAGCAGTTCGGGACAGGGCTTGACTGAAGCTTTCTTT.

This clone has a handful of counts. The chain has TRBV7-2 and TRBJ2-1, with 9 bases lining up with TRBD1. This CDR3 contains 14 residues. The ends lost 8 bases at V and 2 bases at J; junction bases unmatched: 4. Germline V CDR1 and CDR2: SGHTA, FQGNSA. The CDR3 region is CASRQGGAYNEQFF. The DNA for the CDR3 is TGTGCCAGCCGACAGGGGGGCGCCTACAATGAGCAGTTCTTC. Variable domain in full (rest from reference TRBV7-2 and TRBJ2-1): GAGVSQSPSNKVTEKGKDVELRCDPISGHTALYWYRQSLGQGLEFLIYFQGNSAPDKSGLPSDRFSAERTGGSVSTLTIQRTQQEDSAVYLCASRQGGAYNEQFFGPGTRLTVL.

There are a few counts of this clone. The CDR3 region has the DNA TGTGCCAGCAGTGAAATAAGTTCGGGTGGCTACACCTTC. Amino acids: CASSEISSGGYTF. The chain has TRBV6-4 and TRBJ1-2; D call uncertain. This CDR3 region has 13 residues. Trimming cost V 3 bases and J 7 bases, with 12 bases left between them. Germline CDR1 reads MRHNA; CDR2 reads SNTAGT.

The rearrangement uses TRBV7-2 and TRBJ1-1; D remains ambiguous. The V end was cut by 2 bases, the J end by 1 base, with 20 bases between. The CDR3 is 18 residues long. Germline V gene lookup returns CDR1 SGHTA and CDR2 FQGNSA. In DNA, the CDR3 is TGTGCCAGCAGCTTATCGTCATATCGGGTCGGGGAGAACACTGAAGCTTTCTTT. Translated, it gives CASSLSSYRVGENTEAFF. Combining the CDR3 with reference TRBV7-2 and TRBJ1-1 gives the whole variable domain GAGVSQSPSNKVTEKGKDVELRCDPISGHTALYWYRQSLGQGLEFLIYFQGNSAPDKSGLPSDRFSAERTGGSVSTLTIQRTQQEDSAVYLCASSLSSYRVGENTEAFFGQGTRLTVV.

The chain is built from TRBV2 and TRBJ2-7; D gene unclear. Germline V gene lookup returns CDR1 SNHLY and CDR2 FYNNEI. The CDR3 loop spans 14 amino acids. V was cut by 1 base and J by 0 bases, with 7 bases left in between. The CDR3, as DNA: TGTGCCAGCAGTGAAGAGTTTAGCTCCTACGAGCAGTACTTC. As protein: CASSEEFSSYEQYF.

The V gene is TRBV9, the J gene TRBJ2-7; 7 bases align to TRBD1. CDR1 and CDR2 from the germline V gene are SGDLS and YYNGEE. J was trimmed by 5 bases and V by 1 base; bases with no gene match: 9. CDR3 length: 15 amino acids. CDR3 region: CASSVSGLDRDEQYF. CDR3 coding DNA: TGTGCCAGCAGCGTATCAGGACTTGACAGGGACGAGCAGTACTTC.

J is TRBJ1-1 and V is TRBV14, with D perhaps TRBD1 (6 bases). CDR3 length equals 20 residues. Between the trimmed V and J ends, which lost 3 bases and 0 bases, there was a span of 26 bases. From germline, CDR1 is SGHDN and CDR2 FVKESK. CDR3 amino acids: CASSQYNPSEQGRMNTEAFF. The CDR3, as DNA: TGTGCCAGCAGCCAGTACAACCCCTCGGAACAGGGTCGAATGAACACTGAAGCTTTCTTT.

The chain uses TRBV11-2 and TRBJ2-2; 7 bases match TRBD1. This CDR3 contains 15 residues. Losses at the gene ends were 4 bases for V and 7 bases for J; bases not matched to a gene: 9. Per germline, CDR1 SGHAT and CDR2 FQNNGV. The CDR3 DNA is TGTGCCAGCAGCTCGCCGACAGGGTCCGGCGGGGAGCTGTTTTTT. This translates into CASSSPTGSGGELFF.

This rearrangement joins TRBV30 to TRBJ1-6, with a possible D match to TRBD1 (5 bases). This CDR3 comprises 15 residues. In germline, CDR1 is GTSNPN, CDR2 SVGIG (reference sequence). V dropped 3 bases and J dropped 10 bases, with 19 bases sitting between them. CDR3 in amino acids: CAWRPSGMYSSPLHF. DNA of the CDR3: TGTGCCTGGAGGCCCTCAGGGATGTATTCCTCACCCCTCCACTTT.

This clone was counted a few times. V usage is TRBV10-3 and J usage is TRBJ1-1, with a weak D call TRBD1 (6 bases). V lost 5 bases and J 7 bases, leaving 20 bases between the germline ends. The germline V gene has CDR1 ENHRY and CDR2 SYGVKD. CDR3 length equals 15 residues. This CDR3 reads CAISKGVGGRYEAFF. The CDR3 region has the DNA TGTGCCATCAGTAAAGGGGTCGGGGGGCGATATGAAGCTTTCTTT.

V usage is TRBV5-4 and J usage is TRBJ2-7; 13 bases line up with TRBD2. The CDR3 is 17 residues long. V lost 4 bases and J lost 6; bases outside the gene matches: 13. Germline values: CDR1 SGHNT, CDR2 YYREEE (reference sequence). The CDR3 region is CASSTGLAGSERGEQYF. The CDR3 DNA reads TGTGCCAGCAGCACGGGACTAGCGGGGAGCGAACGGGGCGAGCAGTACTTC.

This clone was seen only a few times. This rearrangement joins TRBV5-1 to TRBJ1-5; weak D call: TRBD1 (5 bases). Trimming shortened V by 0 bases and J by 2 bases, and 9 bases separated the two germline ends. There are 15 residues in the CDR3. CDR1 and CDR2 (germline): SGHRS, YFSETQ. In nucleotides, the CDR3 is TGCGCCAGCAGCTTGGGGGGGGTCGGCAATCAGCCCCAGCATTTT. This codes for CASSLGGVGNQPQHF.

This rearrangement joins TRBV5-1 to TRBJ2-7, with 10 bases matching TRBD2. The CDR3 consists of 16 residues. Germline V CDR1 and CDR2: SGHRS, YFSETQ. The V segment lost 2 bases and the J segment 3 bases; nucleotides outside the gene matches: 8. CDR3 sequence (DNA): TGCGCCAGCAGCTTCGGTGTAGCGGGAGGCAACTACGAGCAGTACTTC. It yields the protein CASSFGVAGGNYEQYF.

The chain joins TRBV2 to TRBJ1-1; 7 nucleotides align to TRBD1. V lost 8 bases to trimming and J lost 2 bases; unmatched junction nucleotides: 11. Germline V CDR1 and CDR2: SNHLY, FYNNEI. The CDR3 extends over 15 amino acids. The CDR3: CASRPQGGENTEAFF. The CDR3 bases are TGTGCCAGCCGACCGCAGGGGGGAGAAAACACTGAAGCTTTCTTT.

The V gene is TRBV28, the J gene TRBJ2-5, with D possibly matching TRBD1 (6 bases). This CDR3 is built from 16 residues. Germline V lookup: CDR1 MDHEN, CDR2 SYDVKM. CDR3 residues: CRRAQERQVRQETQYF. CDR3 DNA sequence: TGTCGACGAGCCCAGGAAAGACAGGTTAGACAAGAGACCCAGTACTTC.

V is TRBV12-5 and J is TRBJ2-5, with TRBD2 matching over 10 bases. The CDR3 is 13 residues long. Per germline, CDR1 LGHNT and CDR2 FRNRAP. J gave up 4 bases and V 6 bases, and 2 bases lay outside the gene matches. DNA for the CDR3: TGTGCTAGTGGGATAGCGGGAGGAGAGACCCAGTACTTC. It specifies CASGIAGGETQYF. Filled out from reference TRBV12-5 and TRBJ2-5, the complete variable domain reads DARVTQTPRHKVTEMGQEVTMRCQPILGHNTVFWYRQTMMQGLELLAYFRNRAPLDDSGMPKDRFSAEMPDATLATLKIQPSEPRDSAVYFCASGIAGGETQYFGPGTRLLVL.

The chain carries TRBV7-2 and TRBJ2-7; 11 nucleotides agree with TRBD1. Losses at the gene ends were 2 bases for V and 3 bases for J; bases not matched to a gene: 3. Germline V CDR1 and CDR2: SGHTA, FQGNSA. The CDR3 extends over 15 amino acids. The CDR3 bases are TGTGCCAGCAGCTTATTGGGACAGGGGGACTACGAGCAGTACTTC. Translated, it gives CASSLLGQGDYEQYF.

The chain couples TRBV5-6 to TRBJ1-2, with D uncertain. The CDR3 extends over 14 amino acids. CDR1 is SGHDT and CDR2 is YYEEEE in the germline V gene. The V gene lost 0 bases and the J gene lost 4 bases, with 10 bases spanning the gap. In DNA form, the CDR3 reads TGTGCCAGCAGCTTGGACGGAGCTTCCTATGGCTACACCTTC. It codes for CASSLDGASYGYTF. Full variable domain (missing parts from reference TRBV5-6 and TRBJ1-2): DAGVTQSPTHLIKTRGQQVTLRCSPKSGHDTVSWYQQALGQGPQFIFQYYEEEERQRGNFPDRFSGHQFPNYSSELNVNALLLGDSALYLCASSLDGASYGYTFGSGTRLTVV.

This sequence joins TRBV2 and TRBJ2-3; TRBD1 agrees at 7 bases. This CDR3 has 15 residues. J was trimmed by 2 bases and V by 3 bases; bases with no gene match: 5. In germline, CDR1 is SNHLY, CDR2 FYNNEI. CDR3 nucleotide sequence: TGTGCCAGCAGTGATGGGACAGTCGCCACAGATACGCAGTATTTT. As protein: CASSDGTVATDTQYF. The full variable domain, completed using reference TRBV2 and TRBJ2-3, is EPEVTQTPSHQVTQMGQEVILRCVPISNHLYFYWYRQILGQKVEFLVSFYNNEISEKSEIFDDQFSVERPDGSNFTLKIRSTKLEDSAMYFCASSDGTVATDTQYFGPGTRLTVL.

This chain links TRBV6-5 with TRBJ1-2; D remains unclear. This CDR3 comprises 14 residues. Trimming pared 2 bases from V and 4 bases from J, leaving 11 bases between. Germline V gene lookup returns CDR1 MNHEY and CDR2 SVGAGI. CDR3 sequence (DNA): TGTGCCAGCAGTTACGGTGGAGAAGGCTATGGCTACACCTTC. This encodes CASSYGGEGYGYTF.

The chain carries TRBV7-2 and TRBJ2-1; 8 bases are a match to TRBD1. V trimming: 3 bases; J trimming: 0 bases; junction bases outside the gene matches: 1. The length of the CDR3 is 15 residues. The germline CDR1 and CDR2 sequences are SGHTA and FQGNSA. The chain's CDR3 is CASSLGQASYNEQFF. In DNA form, the CDR3 reads TGTGCCAGCAGCTTGGGACAGGCCTCCTACAATGAGCAGTTCTTC. Variable domain in full (rest from reference TRBV7-2 and TRBJ2-1): GAGVSQSPSNKVTEKGKDVELRCDPISGHTALYWYRQSLGQGLEFLIYFQGNSAPDKSGLPSDRFSAERTGGSVSTLTIQRTQQEDSAVYLCASSLGQASYNEQFFGPGTRLTVL.

This chain connects TRBV28 to TRBJ2-3, with unresolved D. CDR3 length equals 15 residues. Germline values: CDR1 MDHEN, CDR2 SYDVKM. With 8 bases removed from V and 5 bases from J, the gap between germline ends came to 20 bases. The DNA of the CDR3 is TGTGCCAGCGCCCCCCAGGCCCGTAGTAGAGATACGCAGTATTTT. Translating it yields CASAPQARSRDTQYF. Full variable domain (outside the CDR3, taken from reference TRBV28 and TRBJ2-3): DVKVTQSSRYLVKRTGEKVFLECVQDMDHENMFWYRQDPGLGLRLIYFSYDVKMKEKGDIPEGYSVSREKKERFSLILESASTNQTSMYLCASAPQARSRDTQYFGPGTRLTVL.

V usage is TRBV9 and J usage is TRBJ1-3; D unresolved. Trimming took off 3 bases at V and 4 bases at J, with 8 bases between the two ends. The CDR3 is 13 residues long. Germline V gene data show CDR1 as SGDLS and CDR2 as YYNGEE. The CDR3, as DNA: TGTGCCAGCAGCGGGCCTCAGGGAAACACCATATATTTT. This codes for CASSGPQGNTIYF.

The chain uses TRBV25-1 and TRBJ2-5, with 8 nucleotides matching TRBD1. CDR3 length: 15 amino acids. Germline V gene lookup returns CDR1 MGHDK and CDR2 SYGVNS. The V gene end was trimmed by 0 bases and the J gene end by 4 bases; junction bases not matched to a gene: 4. CDR3 bases: TGTGCCAGCAGTGAATATACCCAGGGGGCAGAGACCCAGTACTTC. Translation: CASSEYTQGAETQYF. Full variable domain (missing parts from reference TRBV25-1 and TRBJ2-5): EADIYQTPRYLVIGTGKKITLECSQTMGHDKMYWYQQDPGMELHLIHYSYGVNSTEKGDLSSESTVSRIRTEHFPLTLESARPSHTSQYLCASSEYTQGAETQYFGPGTRLLVL.

As concerns this clone: Its ends do not fully match the called genes, so a read error is possible. The chain employs TRBV5-8 and TRBJ1-3; D uncertain. The length of the CDR3 is 15 residues. Germline assignment: CDR1 SGHTS and CDR2 YDEGEE. The DNA of the CDR3 is TGTGCCAGCACCATTAGGAGGGCGAGAGGAAACGCCATATATTTT. Encoded protein: CASTIRRARGNAIYF.